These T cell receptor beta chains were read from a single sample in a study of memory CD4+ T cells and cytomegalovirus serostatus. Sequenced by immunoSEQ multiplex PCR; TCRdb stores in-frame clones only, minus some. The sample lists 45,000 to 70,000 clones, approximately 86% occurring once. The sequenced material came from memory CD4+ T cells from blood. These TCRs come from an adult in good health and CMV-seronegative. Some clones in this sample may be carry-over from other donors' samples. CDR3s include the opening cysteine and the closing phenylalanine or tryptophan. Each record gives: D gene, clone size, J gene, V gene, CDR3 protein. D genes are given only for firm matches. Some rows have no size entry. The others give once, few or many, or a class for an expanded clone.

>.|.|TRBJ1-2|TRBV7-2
CASSFWTGGYTF
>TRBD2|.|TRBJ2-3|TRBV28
CASSTSGTGGDTQYF
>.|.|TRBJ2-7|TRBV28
CASSSEGEGLYEQYF
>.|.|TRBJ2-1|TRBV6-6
CASEYRQGQLGNEQFF
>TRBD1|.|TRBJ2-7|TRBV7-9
CASSLTGSSYEQYF
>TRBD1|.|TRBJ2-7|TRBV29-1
CSASPGQGMNEQYF
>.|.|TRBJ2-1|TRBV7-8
CASSLASSAYNEQFF
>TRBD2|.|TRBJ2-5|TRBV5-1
CASRPWTSDSETQYF
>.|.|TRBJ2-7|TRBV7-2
CASSLAFSGAYEQYF
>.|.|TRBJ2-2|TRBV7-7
CASSPNGLNTGELFF
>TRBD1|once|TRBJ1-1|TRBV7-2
CASSSPVWVGGYTEAFF
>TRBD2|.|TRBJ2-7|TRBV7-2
CASSFLAGVSYEQYF
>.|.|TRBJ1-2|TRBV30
CAWSVRGSGGYTF
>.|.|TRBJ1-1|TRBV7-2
CASSRQRSSTEAFF
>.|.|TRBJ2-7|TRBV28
CASSFQGGGYEQYF
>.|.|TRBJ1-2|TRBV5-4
CASSTDRRNYGYTF
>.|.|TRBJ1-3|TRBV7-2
CASSLGSAASGNTIYF
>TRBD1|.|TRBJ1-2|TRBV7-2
CASSPGQGNYGYTF
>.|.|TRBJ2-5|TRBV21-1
CASGRLGQDPPIQETQYF
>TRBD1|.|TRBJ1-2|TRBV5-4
CASTTNRGLNYGYTF
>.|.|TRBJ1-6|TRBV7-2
CASSLPTNSPLHF
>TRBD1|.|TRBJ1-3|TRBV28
CASSLSDRGGGNTIYF
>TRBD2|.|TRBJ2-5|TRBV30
CAGGTDGGRETQYF
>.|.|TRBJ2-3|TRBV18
CASSRTSTDTQYF
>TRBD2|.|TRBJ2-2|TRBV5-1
CASSLGLAATGELFF
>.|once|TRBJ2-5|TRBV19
CASSPHEQGVGTQYF
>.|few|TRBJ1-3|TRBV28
CASTRRSSSGNTIYF
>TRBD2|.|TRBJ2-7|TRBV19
CASSRLAESYEQYF
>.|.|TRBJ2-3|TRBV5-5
CASSDTDTQYF
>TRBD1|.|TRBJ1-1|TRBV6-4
CASSPGQENTEAFF
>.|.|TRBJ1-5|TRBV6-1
CASEPNSNQPQHF
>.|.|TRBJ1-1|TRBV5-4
CASSLVGATDTEAFF
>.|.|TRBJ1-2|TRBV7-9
CASSLLVAEGYTF
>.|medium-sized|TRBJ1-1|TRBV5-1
CASSLTGYTEAFF
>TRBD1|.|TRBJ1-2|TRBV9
CASSSTGGRTENYGYTF
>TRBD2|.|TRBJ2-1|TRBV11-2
CASSLGSGRVVNEQFF
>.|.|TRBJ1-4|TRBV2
CASSRSGQGEKLFF
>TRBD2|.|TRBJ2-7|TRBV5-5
CASSFWGGNEQYF
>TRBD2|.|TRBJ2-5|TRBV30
CAWSLAGGPGTQYF
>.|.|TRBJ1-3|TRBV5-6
CASSLVALPLGNTIYF
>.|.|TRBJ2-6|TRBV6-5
CASSYSGSGANVLTF
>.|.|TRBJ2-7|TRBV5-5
CASSLVPRAHEQYF
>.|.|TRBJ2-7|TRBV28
CASSPRTSFHEQYF
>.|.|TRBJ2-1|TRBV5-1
CASSFMVTPGSEQFF
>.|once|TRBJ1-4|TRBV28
CASSLGGSGEKLFF
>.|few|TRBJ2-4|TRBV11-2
CASLGRNENIQYF
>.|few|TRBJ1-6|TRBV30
CAWTGQNSLYNSPLHF
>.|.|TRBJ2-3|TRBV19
CASSPKPGLGTDTQYF
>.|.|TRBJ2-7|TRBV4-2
CASSQAEGAHSYEQYF
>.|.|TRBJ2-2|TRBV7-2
CASSLLWQGAELFF
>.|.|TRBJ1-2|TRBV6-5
CANHREVLYGYTF
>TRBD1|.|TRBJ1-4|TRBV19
CASSLTVQGAGKLFF
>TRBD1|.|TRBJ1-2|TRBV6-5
CASSSRDRDGYTF